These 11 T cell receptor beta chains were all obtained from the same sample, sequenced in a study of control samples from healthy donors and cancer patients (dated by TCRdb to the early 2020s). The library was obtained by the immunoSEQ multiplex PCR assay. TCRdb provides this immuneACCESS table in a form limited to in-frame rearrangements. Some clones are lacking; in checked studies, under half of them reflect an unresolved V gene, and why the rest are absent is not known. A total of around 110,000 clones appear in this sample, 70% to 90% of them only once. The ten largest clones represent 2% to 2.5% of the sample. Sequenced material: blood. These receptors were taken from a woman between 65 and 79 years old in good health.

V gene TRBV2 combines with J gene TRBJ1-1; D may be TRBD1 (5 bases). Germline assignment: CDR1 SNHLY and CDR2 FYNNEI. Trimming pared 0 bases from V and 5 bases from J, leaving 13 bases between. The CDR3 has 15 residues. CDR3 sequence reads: CASSEAWAGRTEAFF. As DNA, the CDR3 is TGTGCCAGCAGTGAAGCGTGGGCAGGGCGGACTGAAGCTTTCTTT.

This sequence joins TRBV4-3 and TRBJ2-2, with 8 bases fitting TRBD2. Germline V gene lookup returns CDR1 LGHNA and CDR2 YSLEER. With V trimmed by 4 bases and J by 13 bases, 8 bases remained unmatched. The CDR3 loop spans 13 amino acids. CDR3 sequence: CASSLPGGRGLFF. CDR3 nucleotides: TGCGCCAGCAGCCTCCCGGGGGGGCGCGGGCTGTTTTTT.

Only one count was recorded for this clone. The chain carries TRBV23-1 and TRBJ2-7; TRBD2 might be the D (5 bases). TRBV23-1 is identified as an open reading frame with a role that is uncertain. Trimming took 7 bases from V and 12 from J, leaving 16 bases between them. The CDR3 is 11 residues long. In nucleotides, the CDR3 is TGCGCCAGCACCCCCCGGCCGGGGAGGTACTTC. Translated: CASTPRPGRYF.

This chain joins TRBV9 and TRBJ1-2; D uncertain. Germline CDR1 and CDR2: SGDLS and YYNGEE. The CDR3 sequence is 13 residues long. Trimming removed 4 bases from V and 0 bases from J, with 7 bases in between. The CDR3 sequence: CASSPTSNYGYTF. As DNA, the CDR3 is TGTGCCAGCAGCCCTACCTCTAACTATGGCTACACCTTC.

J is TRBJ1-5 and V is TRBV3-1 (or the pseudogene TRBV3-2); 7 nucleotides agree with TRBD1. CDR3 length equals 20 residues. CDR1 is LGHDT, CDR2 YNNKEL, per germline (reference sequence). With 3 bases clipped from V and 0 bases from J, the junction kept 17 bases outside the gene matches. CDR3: CASSQGRRQGDLYSNQPQHF. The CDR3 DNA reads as TGTGCCAGCAGCCAGGGGAGACGGCAGGGGGACCTATATAGCAATCAGCCCCAGCATTTT.

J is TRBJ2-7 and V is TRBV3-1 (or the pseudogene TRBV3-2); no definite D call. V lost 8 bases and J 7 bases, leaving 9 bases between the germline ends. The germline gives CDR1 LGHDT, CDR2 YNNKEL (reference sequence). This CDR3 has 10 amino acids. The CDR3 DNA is TGTGCCAGCGGGTTAGGAGAGCAGTACTTC. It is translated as CASGLGEQYF.

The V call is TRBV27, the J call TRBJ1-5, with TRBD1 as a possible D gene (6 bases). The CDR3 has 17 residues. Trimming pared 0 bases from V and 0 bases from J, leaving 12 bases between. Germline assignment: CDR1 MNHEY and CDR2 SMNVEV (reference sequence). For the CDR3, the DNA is TGTGCCAGCAGTTTATCGAGGGGGGGCTCTAGCAATCAGCCCCAGCATTTT. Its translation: CASSLSRGGSSNQPQHF.

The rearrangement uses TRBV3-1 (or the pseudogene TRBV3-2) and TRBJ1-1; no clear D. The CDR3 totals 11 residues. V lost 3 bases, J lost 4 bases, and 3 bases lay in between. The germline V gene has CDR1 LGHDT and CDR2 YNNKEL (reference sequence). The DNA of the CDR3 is TGTGCCAGCAGCCACGCCACTGAAGCTTTCTTT. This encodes CASSHATEAFF.

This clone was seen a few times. CDR3: CASSPDNNQPQHF. DNA of the CDR3: TGTGCCAGCTCACCGGACAACAATCAGCCCCAGCATTTT. The V call is TRBV18, the J call TRBJ1-5, with a tentative D call TRBD1 (5 bases). The CDR3 sequence is 13 residues long. V was shortened by 3 bases and J by 3 bases, with 6 bases between the two germline ends. Germline V lookup: CDR1 KGHSH, CDR2 LQKENI.

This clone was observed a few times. The CDR3 protein is CASSLGFYEAFF. In DNA, the CDR3 is TGTGCCAGCAGTTTAGGTTTTTATGAAGCTTTCTTT. This chain uses TRBV12-3 or TRBV12-4 with TRBJ1-1; no clear D. The CDR3 runs 12 residues. The V end was cut by 1 base, the J end by 7 bases, with 7 bases between.

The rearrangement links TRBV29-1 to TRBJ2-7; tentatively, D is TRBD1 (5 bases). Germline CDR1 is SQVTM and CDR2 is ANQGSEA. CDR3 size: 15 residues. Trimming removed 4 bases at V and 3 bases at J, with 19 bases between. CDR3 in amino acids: CSVVKLVGRFYEQYF. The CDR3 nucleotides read TGCAGCGTTGTTAAGTTGGTGGGGCGATTCTACGAGCAGTACTTC.